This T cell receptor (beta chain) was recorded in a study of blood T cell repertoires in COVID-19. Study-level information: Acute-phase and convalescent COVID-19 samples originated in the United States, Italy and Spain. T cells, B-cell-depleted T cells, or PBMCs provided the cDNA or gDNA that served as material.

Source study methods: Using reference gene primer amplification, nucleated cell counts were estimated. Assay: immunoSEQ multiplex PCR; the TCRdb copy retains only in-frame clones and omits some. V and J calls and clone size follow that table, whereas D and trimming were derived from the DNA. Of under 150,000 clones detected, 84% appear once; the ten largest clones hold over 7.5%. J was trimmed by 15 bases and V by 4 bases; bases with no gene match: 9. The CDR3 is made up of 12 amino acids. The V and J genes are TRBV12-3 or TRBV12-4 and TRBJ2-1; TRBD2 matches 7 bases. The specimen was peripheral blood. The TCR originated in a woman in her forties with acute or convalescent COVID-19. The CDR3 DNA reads TGTGCCAGCAGTTCCCTCCACTTAGCGGGGTTCTTC. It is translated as CASSSLHLAGFF.